This TCR beta chain was documented in a study of Ad26.COV2.S vaccination and SARS-CoV-2 variants. For the study at large: Each vaccinee took Ad26.COV2.S intramuscularly, once or twice 56 days apart. Study-level points and caveats: Placebo recipients had lower spike-specific TCR breadth than vaccine recipients. Substantial breadth was reported for post-vaccination spike-specific CD8+ and CD4+ T cells.

TCRdb's table, derived via immunoSEQ multiplex PCR, lists solely in-frame clones and lacks some. The sample consists of 400,000 to 500,000 clones, 89% of them appearing once. As to this clone: Its target is not known.

Treatment denoted: some 19 received Ad26.COV2.S at low or high dose, single or two shots; 5 received placebo; per-sample allocation not given. Vaccine and placebo recipients were sampled on day 63 after the first injection. The CDR3 is 15 amino acids. CDR1 is SGHNT, CDR2 YYREEE, per germline (reference sequence). V gave up 4 bases and J gave up 7 bases; unmatched junction bases: 6. Sequencing used peripheral blood, obtained in a trial of Ad26.COV2.S vaccine versus placebo. The genes are TRBV5-4 and TRBJ1-6; TRBD1 matches 9 bases. The clonotype originates from a person between 18 and 65 years old who received the Ad26.COV2.S COVID-19 vaccine or a placebo. CDR3: CASSMGGTGNSPLHF. The CDR3 DNA follows: TGTGCCAGCAGCATGGGCGGGACAGGGAATTCACCCCTCCACTTT.